The clone carrying this TCR beta chain was seen just once. These data come from a study of blood T cell repertoires in COVID-19. Study-wide background: The analysed material was cDNA or gDNA that came from T cells, B-cell-depleted T cells, or PBMCs.

The trim removed 6 bases at V and 4 bases at J, leaving 8 bases unmatched. The CDR3 extends over 15 amino acids. The germline gives CDR1 MGHDK, CDR2 SYGVNS. How the authors handled the data: Estimation of nucleated cell counts relied on the amplification of reference gene primers. Clones were read by immunoSEQ multiplex PCR, and TCRdb kept only the in-frame ones, dropping some. That table is the source of V, J and clone size, and D and trimming were worked out from the DNA. The repertoire holds about 400,000 clones, with roughly 89% as singletons. The rearrangement joins TRBV25-1 to TRBJ2-1; 8 bases line up with TRBD1. This clonotype originated in a woman under 40 with active or convalescent COVID-19. The material sequenced was peripheral blood. DNA of the CDR3: TGTGCCAGCAGACCCGGGACAGGACTTTACAATGAGCAGTTCTTC. Protein product: CASRPGTGLYNEQFF.